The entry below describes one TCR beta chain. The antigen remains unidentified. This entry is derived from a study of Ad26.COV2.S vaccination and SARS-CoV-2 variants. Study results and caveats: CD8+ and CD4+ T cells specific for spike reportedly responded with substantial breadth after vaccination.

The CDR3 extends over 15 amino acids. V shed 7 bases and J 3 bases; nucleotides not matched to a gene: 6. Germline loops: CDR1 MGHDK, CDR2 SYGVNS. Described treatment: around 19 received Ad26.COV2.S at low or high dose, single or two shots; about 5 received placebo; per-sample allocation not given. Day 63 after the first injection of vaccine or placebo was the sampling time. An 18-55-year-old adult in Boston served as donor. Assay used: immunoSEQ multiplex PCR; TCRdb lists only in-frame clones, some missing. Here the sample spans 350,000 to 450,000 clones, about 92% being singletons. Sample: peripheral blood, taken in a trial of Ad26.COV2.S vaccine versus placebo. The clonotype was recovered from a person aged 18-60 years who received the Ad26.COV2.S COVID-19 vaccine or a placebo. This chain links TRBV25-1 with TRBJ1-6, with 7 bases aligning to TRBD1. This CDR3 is CASKRTGDYNSPLHF. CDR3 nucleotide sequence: TGTGCCAGCAAAAGGACAGGAGACTATAATTCACCCCTCCACTTT.